Below, 16 T cell receptor beta chains from the same sample are listed, as sequenced in a study of tumor and adjacent non-tumor tissue in lung cancer. The template was RNA from unsorted bulk tissue. A modified ARM-PCR protocol with three rounds of nested PCR amplified TCRbeta. From the multiplex PCR reads, TCRdb called clonotypes with MiXCR, one entry per CDR3 protein. The sample includes about 68,000 distinct CDR3 sequences, just under 60% of them seen just once. The sequencing input was lung tumor tissue. The receptors derive from a man aged 50 or older with non-small cell lung cancer.

This clonotype was seen many times. The chain couples TRBV10-3 to TRBJ2-3; 10 bases line up with TRBD2. There are 14 residues in the CDR3. Trimming cost V 8 bases and J 4 bases; bases outside gene matches: 6. Germline CDR1 and CDR2: ENHRY and SYGVKD. The CDR3 sequence: CAIATLAGADTQYF. The CDR3 DNA reads as TGTGCCATCGCCACCCTAGCGGGAGCAGATACGCAGTATTTT.

Regarding this clonotype: The conserved final phenylalanine or tryptophan is absent from the CDR3, which likely points to a read error. The chain has TRBV7-9 and TRBJ2-1; 7 bases map to TRBD1. CDR3 length equals 14 residues. V lost 7 bases and J lost 9; bases outside the gene matches: 12. The germline V gene has CDR1 SEHNR and CDR2 FQNEAQ (reference sequence). CDR3 nucleotide sequence: TGTGCCAGCAACCCCCGGACAGGTTTTGGTGAGCAGTTCTCC. Residues: CASNPRTGFGEQFS.

V and J are TRBV6-5 and TRBJ1-1; D is unresolved. Germline V gene lookup returns CDR1 MNHEY and CDR2 SVGAGI. V was cut by 5 bases and J by 1 base, with 14 bases left in between. This CDR3 is 15 amino acids long. CDR3 protein: CASSISGYPNTEAFF. The CDR3 nucleotides read TGTGCCAGCAGTATCTCGGGGTACCCGAACACTGAAGCTTTCTTT.

Notes on this clonotype: The junction differs from germline at one of its ends, possibly a read error. DNA of the CDR3: TGTGCCAGCAGTAAGGCTATAGGGGGCACTGAGGCTTTCTTT. This encodes CASSKAIGGTEAFF. The rearrangement joins TRBV6-5 to TRBJ1-1, with 7 bases identical to TRBD1. Germline CDR1 and CDR2: MNHEY and SVGAGI. CDR3 length: 14 residues.

This clonotype was observed at least ten times. The gene calls are TRBV6-5 and TRBJ2-2; D is ambiguous. Trimming pared 3 bases from V and 5 bases from J, leaving 25 bases between. This CDR3 spans 19 amino acids. Germline-derived CDR1 and CDR2 are MNHEY and SVGAGI. CDR3 sequence: CASSYNPTIHGLRTGELFF. The CDR3 DNA reads TGTGCCAGCAGTTATAATCCAACTATCCATGGTTTGAGGACCGGGGAGCTGTTTTTT.

Comments on this clonotype: The junction departs from germline at one end; a sequencing error may be responsible. CDR3 protein: CTSSLEDGGTEAFF. In DNA form, the CDR3 reads TGCACCAGCAGCTTAGAAGACGGGGGTACTGAAGCTTTCTTT. The chain recombines TRBV11-2 with TRBJ1-1; D might be TRBD1 (5 bases). The germline gives CDR1 SGHAT, CDR2 FQNNGV. CDR3 length: 14 amino acids. Based on the CDR3 plus reference TRBV11-2 and TRBJ1-1, the full variable domain is EAGVAQSPRYKIIEKRQSVAFWCNPISGHATLYWYQQILGQGPKLLIQFQNNGVVDDSQLPKDRFSAERLKGVDSTLKIQPAKLEDSAVYLCTSSLEDGGTEAFFGQGTRLTVV.

This chain links TRBV12-3 or TRBV12-4 with TRBJ2-2; D call uncertain. V was trimmed by 7 bases and J by 1 base, leaving 10 bases between them. The CDR3 spans 14 residues. The CDR3, as DNA: TGTGCCAGCAATCTAGACCGGAACACCGGGGAGCTGTTTTTT. It specifies CASNLDRNTGELFF.

Worth noting for this clonotype: A much larger clonotype is one base distant, so this may be a read error. This chain joins TRBV6-5 and TRBJ2-7; D unresolved. This CDR3 contains 16 residues. V was clipped by 1 base and J by 3 bases, with 16 bases between them. Per germline, CDR1 MNHEY and CDR2 SVGAGI. DNA of the CDR3: TGTGCCAGCAGTTACTTATACACCGCCAAAAACTACGAGCAGTACTTC. Translating it yields CASSYLYTAKNYEQYF.

With respect to this clonotype: A junction boundary mismatches the germline segment, possibly from a read error. This chain joins TRBV11-2 and TRBJ1-4; TRBD1 might be the D (6 bases). Germline CDR1 is SGHAT and CDR2 is FQNNGV. The CDR3 runs 18 residues. Here the CDR3 reads CASSQPIWEQGLNEKLYF. The CDR3, as DNA: TGTGCCAGCAGCCAACCCATCTGGGAACAGGGACTTAATGAAAAACTGTATTTT.

With regard to this clonotype: One end of the junction fails to match germline, which may point to a read error. This chain links TRBV11-2 with TRBJ2-5, with D possibly TRBD2 on 5 matching bases. CDR3 length: 14 amino acids. CDR1 and CDR2 from the germline V gene are SGHAT and FQNNGV. CDR3 nucleotides: TGTGCCAGCAACGTAAGAGGGAATCTGGAGACCCAGTACTTT. Its protein product is CASNVRGNLETQYF. Filled out from reference TRBV11-2 and TRBJ2-5, the complete variable domain reads EAGVAQSPRYKIIEKRQSVAFWCNPISGHATLYWYQQILGQGPKLLIQFQNNGVVDDSQLPKDRFSAERLKGVDSTLKIQPAKLEDSAVYLCASNVRGNLETQYFGPGTRLLVL.

In this sample, this clonotype turned up a few times. The conserved final phenylalanine or tryptophan is absent from the CDR3, which likely points to a read error. The chain carries TRBV20-1 and TRBJ2-1; a weak D match, TRBD2 (6 bases). The CDR3 is 14 amino acids. CDR1 is DFQATT and CDR2 is SNEGSKA in the germline V gene (reference sequence). The V gene lost 3 bases and the J gene lost 6 bases, with 15 bases spanning the gap. The CDR3 DNA follows: TGCAGTGCTAGGGACTACAAGAATTTCAATGAGCAGTTCCTC. The encoded protein is CSARDYKNFNEQFL.

The chain's CDR3 is CASSLDRGSEDTQYF. The CDR3 region has the DNA TGTGCCAGCAGCTTAGATCGCGGATCTGAAGATACGCAGTATTTT. This chain uses TRBV11-2 with TRBJ2-3, with D uncertain. This CDR3 region has 15 residues. Germline V gene sequence: CDR1 SGHAT, CDR2 FQNNGV. V shed 0 bases and J shed 5 bases, with 12 bases lying between them.

Regarding this clonotype: At one boundary the junction diverges from the germline segment, which might be a read error. This chain uses TRBV29-1 with TRBJ2-7; TRBD1 matches at 9 bases. From germline, CDR1 is SQVTM and CDR2 ANQGSEA. The CDR3 extends over 13 amino acids. In nucleotides, the CDR3 is TGCAACGTTGCACGGACAGGGGCGGACGAACAGTACTTC. The encoded protein is CNVARTGADEQYF.

This clonotype occurred many times. V usage is TRBV12-3 or TRBV12-4 and J usage is TRBJ2-5; D tentatively fits TRBD1 or TRBD2 (5 bases each). V lost 1 base and J lost 7, with 10 bases in between. The CDR3 has 13 amino acids. The CDR3: CASSLGGKRTQYF. The CDR3 coding sequence is TGTGCCAGCAGTTTAGGGGGGAAGAGGACCCAGTACTTC.

This clonotype was found once. The junction departs from germline at one end; a sequencing error may be responsible. The chain employs TRBV11-1 and TRBJ2-2; possibly TRBD1 or TRBD2 for D (5 bases each). Germline V CDR1 and CDR2: SGHAT, FQDESV (reference sequence). CDR3 length: 14 amino acids. CDR3 nucleotide sequence: TGCGCCAGTAGTTTTCAGGGTCGGCCCGGGGAGCTGTGTTTT. It is translated as CASSFQGRPGELCF.

The chain employs TRBV5-1 and TRBJ2-5; D is perhaps TRBD1 or TRBD2 (5 bases each). The V gene's germline CDR1 is SGHRS and CDR2 YFSETQ. Trimming removed 4 bases at V and 9 bases at J, with 25 bases between. The CDR3 runs to 16 residues. The CDR3 sequence is CASSLWRRDGTLAQYF. In DNA, the CDR3 is TGCGCCAGCAGCCTTTGGCGACGGGATGGGACCCTAGCCCAGTACTTC. The complete variable domain, with remaining parts taken from reference TRBV5-1 and TRBJ2-5, reads KAGVTQTPRYLIKTRGQQVTLSCSPISGHRSVSWYQQTPGQGLQFLFEYFSETQRNKGNFPGRFSGRQFSNSRSEMNVSTLELGDSALYLCASSLWRRDGTLAQYFGPGTRLLVL.